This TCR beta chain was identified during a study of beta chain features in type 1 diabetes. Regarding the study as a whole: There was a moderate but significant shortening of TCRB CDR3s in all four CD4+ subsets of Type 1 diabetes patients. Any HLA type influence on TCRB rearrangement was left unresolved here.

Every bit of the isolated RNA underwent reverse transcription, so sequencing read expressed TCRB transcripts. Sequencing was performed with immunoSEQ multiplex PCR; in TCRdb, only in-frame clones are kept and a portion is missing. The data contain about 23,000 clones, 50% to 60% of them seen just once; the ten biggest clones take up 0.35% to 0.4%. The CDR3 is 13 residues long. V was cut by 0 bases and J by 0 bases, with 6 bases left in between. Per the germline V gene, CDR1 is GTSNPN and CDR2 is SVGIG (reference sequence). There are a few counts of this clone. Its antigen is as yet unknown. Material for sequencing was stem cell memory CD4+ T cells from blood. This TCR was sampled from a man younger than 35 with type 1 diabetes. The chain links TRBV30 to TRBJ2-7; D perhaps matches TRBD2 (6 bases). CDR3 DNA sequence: TGTGCCTGGAGTGTCGGGGGCTCCTACGAGCAGTACTTC. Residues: CAWSVGGSYEQYF.